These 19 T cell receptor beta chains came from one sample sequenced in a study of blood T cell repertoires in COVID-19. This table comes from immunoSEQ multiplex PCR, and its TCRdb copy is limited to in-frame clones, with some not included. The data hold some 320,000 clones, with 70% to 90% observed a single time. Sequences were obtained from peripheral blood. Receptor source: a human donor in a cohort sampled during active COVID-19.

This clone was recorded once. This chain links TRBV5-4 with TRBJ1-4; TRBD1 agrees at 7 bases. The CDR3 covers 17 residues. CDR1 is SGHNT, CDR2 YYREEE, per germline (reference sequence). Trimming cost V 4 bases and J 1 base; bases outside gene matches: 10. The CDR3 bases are TGTGCCAGCAGCAAAACCGGGACAGCTGTAACTAATGAAAAACTGTTTTTT. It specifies CASSKTGTAVTNEKLFF.

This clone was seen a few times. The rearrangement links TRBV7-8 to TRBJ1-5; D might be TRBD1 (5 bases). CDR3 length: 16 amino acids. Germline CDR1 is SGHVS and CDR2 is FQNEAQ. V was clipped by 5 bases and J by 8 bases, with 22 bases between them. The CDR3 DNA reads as TGTGCCAGCAGCCCCCGTTCGGGGGGTCGGTTTAAGCCCCAGCATTTT. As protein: CASSPRSGGRFKPQHF.

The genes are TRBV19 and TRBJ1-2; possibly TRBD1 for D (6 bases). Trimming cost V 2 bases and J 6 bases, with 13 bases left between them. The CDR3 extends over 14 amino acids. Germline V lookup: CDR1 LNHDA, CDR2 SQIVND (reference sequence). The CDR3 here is CASSISSGVHGYTF. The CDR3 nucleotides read TGTGCCAGTAGTATAAGCTCAGGGGTGCATGGCTACACCTTC.

DNA for the CDR3: TGTGCCAGCTCACCTGCAGGGTGGGAATATGGCTACACCTTC. Translating it yields CASSPAGWEYGYTF. V usage is TRBV18 and J usage is TRBJ1-2, with D perhaps matching TRBD1 (5 bases). The CDR3 has 14 residues. Trimming took off 3 bases at V and 5 bases at J, with 13 bases between the two ends. Germline lookup yields CDR1 KGHSH and CDR2 LQKENI.

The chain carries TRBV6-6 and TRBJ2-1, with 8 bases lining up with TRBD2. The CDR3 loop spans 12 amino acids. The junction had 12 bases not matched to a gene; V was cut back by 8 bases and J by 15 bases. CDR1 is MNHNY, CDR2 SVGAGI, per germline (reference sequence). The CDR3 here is CASEEAGTSLFF. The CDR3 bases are TGTGCCAGCGAAGAGGCCGGGACTAGTCTGTTCTTC.

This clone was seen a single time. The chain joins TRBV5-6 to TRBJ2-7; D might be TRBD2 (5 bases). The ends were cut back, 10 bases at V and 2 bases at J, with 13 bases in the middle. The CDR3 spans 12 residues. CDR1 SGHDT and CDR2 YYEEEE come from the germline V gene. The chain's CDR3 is CACNTGTYEQYF. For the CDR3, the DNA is TGTGCCTGCAATACCGGGACCTACGAGCAGTACTTC. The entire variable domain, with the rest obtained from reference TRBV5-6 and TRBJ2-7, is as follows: DAGVTQSPTHLIKTRGQQVTLRCSPKSGHDTVSWYQQALGQGPQFIFQYYEEEERQRGNFPDRFSGHQFPNYSSELNVNALLLGDSALYLCACNTGTYEQYFGPGTRLTVT.

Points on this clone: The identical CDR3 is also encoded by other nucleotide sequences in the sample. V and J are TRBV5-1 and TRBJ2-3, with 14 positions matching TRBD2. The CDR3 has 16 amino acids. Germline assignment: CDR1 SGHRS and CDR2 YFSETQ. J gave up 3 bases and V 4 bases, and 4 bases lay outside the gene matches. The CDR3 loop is CASSRTSGGLTDTQYF. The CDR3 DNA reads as TGCGCCAGCAGCAGGACTAGCGGGGGGCTAACAGATACGCAGTATTTT.

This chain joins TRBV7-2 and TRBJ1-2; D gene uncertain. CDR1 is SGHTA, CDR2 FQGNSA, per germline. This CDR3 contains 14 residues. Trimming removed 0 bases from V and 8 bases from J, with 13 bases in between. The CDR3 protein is CASSLAAGFYGYTF. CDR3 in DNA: TGTGCCAGCAGCTTAGCAGCCGGGTTTTACGGCTACACCTTC.

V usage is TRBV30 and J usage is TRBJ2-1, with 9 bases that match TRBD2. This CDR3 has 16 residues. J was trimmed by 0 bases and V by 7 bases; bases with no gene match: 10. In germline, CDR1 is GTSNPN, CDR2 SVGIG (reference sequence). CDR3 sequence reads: CAYRTKRGDSYNEQFF. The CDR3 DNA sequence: TGTGCCTATCGGACTAAGCGGGGGGACTCCTACAATGAGCAGTTCTTC.

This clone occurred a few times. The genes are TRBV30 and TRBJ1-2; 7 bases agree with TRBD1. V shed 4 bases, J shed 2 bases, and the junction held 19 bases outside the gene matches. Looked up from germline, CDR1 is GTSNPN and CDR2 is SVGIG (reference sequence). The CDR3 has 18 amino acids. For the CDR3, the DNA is TGTGCCTGGACCCCCCTCGGGCCAGGGGGTAGGGGAAACTATGGCTACACCTTC. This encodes CAWTPLGPGGRGNYGYTF. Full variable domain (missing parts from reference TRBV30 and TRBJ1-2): SQTIHQWPATLVQPVGSPLSLECTVEGTSNPNLYWYRQAAGRGLQLLFYSVGIGQISSEVPQNLSASRPQDRQFILSSKKLLLSDSGFYLCAWTPLGPGGRGNYGYTFGSGTRLTVV.

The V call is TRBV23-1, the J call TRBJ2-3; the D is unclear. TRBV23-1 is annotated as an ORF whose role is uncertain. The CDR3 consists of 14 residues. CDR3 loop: CAGRRTGATDTQYF. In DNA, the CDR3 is TGCGCTGGTCGTCGTACTGGTGCGACAGATACGCAGTATTTT.

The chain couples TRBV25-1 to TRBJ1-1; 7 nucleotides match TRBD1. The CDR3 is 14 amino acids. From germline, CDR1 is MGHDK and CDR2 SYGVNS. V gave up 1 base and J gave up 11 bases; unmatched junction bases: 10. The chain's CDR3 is CASSELKGAGGAFF. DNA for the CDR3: TGTGCCAGCAGTGAATTGAAGGGGGCCGGTGGGGCTTTCTTT.

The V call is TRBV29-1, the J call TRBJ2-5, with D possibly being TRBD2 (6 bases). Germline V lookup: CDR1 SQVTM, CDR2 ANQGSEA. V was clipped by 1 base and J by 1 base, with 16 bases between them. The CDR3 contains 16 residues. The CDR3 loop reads CSVEVWTKGPQETQYF. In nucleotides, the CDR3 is TGCAGCGTTGAAGTTTGGACTAAAGGGCCCCAAGAGACCCAGTACTTC.

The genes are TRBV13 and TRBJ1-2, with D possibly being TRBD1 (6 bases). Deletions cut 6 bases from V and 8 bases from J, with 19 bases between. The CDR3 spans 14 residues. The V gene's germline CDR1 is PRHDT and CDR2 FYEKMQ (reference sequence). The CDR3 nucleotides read TGTGCCAGCAGTACTGGGGGCGTTGCTCTAGGCTACACCTTC. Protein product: CASSTGGVALGYTF.

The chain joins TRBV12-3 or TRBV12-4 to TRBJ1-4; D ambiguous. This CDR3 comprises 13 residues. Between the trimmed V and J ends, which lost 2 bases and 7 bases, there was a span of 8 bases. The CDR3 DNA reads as TGTGCCAGCAGTTTAACAGCAAGTGAAAAACTGTTTTTT. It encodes CASSLTASEKLFF.

CDR3 bases: TGTGCCAGCAGCGCAGGGTTTCACTATGGCTACACCTTC. Amino acid sequence: CASSAGFHYGYTF. The V and J genes are TRBV9 and TRBJ1-2; tentatively, D is TRBD1 (5 bases). V was pared by 3 bases and J by 3 bases, with 9 bases between. Germline V CDR1 and CDR2: SGDLS, YYNGEE. The CDR3 sequence is 13 residues long.

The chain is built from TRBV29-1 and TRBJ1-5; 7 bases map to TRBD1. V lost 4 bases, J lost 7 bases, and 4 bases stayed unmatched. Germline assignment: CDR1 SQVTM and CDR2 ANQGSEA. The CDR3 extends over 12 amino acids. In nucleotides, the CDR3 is TGCAGCGTTGCAACAGGGGCCCAGCCCCAGCATTTT. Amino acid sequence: CSVATGAQPQHF. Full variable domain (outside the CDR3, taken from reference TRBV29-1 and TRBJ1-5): SAVISQKPSRDICQRGTSLTIQCQVDSQVTMMFWYRQQPGQSLTLIATANQGSEATYESGFVIDKFPISRPNLTFSTLTVSNMSPEDSSIYLCSVATGAQPQHFGDGTRLSIL.

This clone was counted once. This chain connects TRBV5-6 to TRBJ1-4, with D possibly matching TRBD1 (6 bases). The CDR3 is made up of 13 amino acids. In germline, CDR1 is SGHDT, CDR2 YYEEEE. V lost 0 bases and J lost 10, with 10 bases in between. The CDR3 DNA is TGTGCCAGCAGCTTGGGGGGCAGGGGAAAACTGTTTTTT. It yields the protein CASSLGGRGKLFF.

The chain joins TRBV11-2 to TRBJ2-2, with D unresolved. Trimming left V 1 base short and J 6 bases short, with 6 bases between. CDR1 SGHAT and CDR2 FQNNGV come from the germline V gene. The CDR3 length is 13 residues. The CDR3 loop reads CASSLVPAGELFF. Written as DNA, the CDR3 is TGTGCCAGCAGCTTAGTCCCAGCCGGGGAGCTGTTTTTT. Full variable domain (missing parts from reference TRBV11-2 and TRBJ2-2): EAGVAQSPRYKIIEKRQSVAFWCNPISGHATLYWYQQILGQGPKLLIQFQNNGVVDDSQLPKDRFSAERLKGVDSTLKIQPAKLEDSAVYLCASSLVPAGELFFGEGSRLTVL.